The 27 T cell receptor beta chains below were found in one sample sequenced in a study of cytomegalovirus exposure and HLA in healthy donors. PCR used 60 Vbeta primers and 13 Jbeta primers. The assay was immunoSEQ multiplex PCR, and TCRdb's table has in-frame clones only and misses some. The repertoire consists of about 130,000 clones, with more than 65% occurring once and the leading ten covering about 3.9%. The sequencing input was PBMCs. The receptors shown here come from a man aged 18 to 29 in good health and CMV-seropositive.

This clone was seen a single time. CDR3: CASSSLVAYEQYF. The CDR3 DNA reads as TGTGCCAGCAGTTCCCTTGTAGCCTACGAGCAGTACTTC. The chain recombines TRBV6-5 with TRBJ2-7; D is unresolved. From germline, CDR1 is MNHEY and CDR2 SVGAGI. Trimming shortened V by 4 bases and J by 2 bases, and 9 bases separated the two germline ends. This CDR3 is 13 amino acids long.

V is TRBV12-5 and J is TRBJ1-1, with D tentatively TRBD1 (5 bases). The CDR3 has 17 residues. Germline-derived CDR1 and CDR2 are LGHNT and FRNRAP. V lost 1 base and J 4 bases, leaving 19 bases between the germline ends. CDR3 residues: CASGLETHRRQLTEAFF. In nucleotides, the CDR3 is TGTGCTAGTGGTTTGGAAACCCACCGACGACAGCTCACTGAAGCTTTCTTT. Variable domain in full (rest from reference TRBV12-5 and TRBJ1-1): DARVTQTPRHKVTEMGQEVTMRCQPILGHNTVFWYRQTMMQGLELLAYFRNRAPLDDSGMPKDRFSAEMPDATLATLKIQPSEPRDSAVYFCASGLETHRRQLTEAFFGQGTRLTVV.

V gene TRBV9 combines with J gene TRBJ1-3; unclear D gene. Germline assignment: CDR1 SGDLS and CDR2 YYNGEE. The CDR3 contains 15 residues. V was shortened by 0 bases and J by 4 bases, with 11 bases between the two germline ends. The CDR3 spells CASSVDVPTGNTIYF. CDR3 in DNA: TGTGCCAGCAGCGTAGACGTCCCCACAGGAAACACCATATATTTT.

This chain joins TRBV10-1 and TRBJ2-4; D unresolved. The CDR3 is made up of 16 amino acids. The germline V gene has CDR1 WNHNN and CDR2 SYGVQD (reference sequence). V was clipped by 0 bases and J by 2 bases, with 11 bases between them. The CDR3 protein is CASSESVQAPKNIQYF. Here the CDR3 DNA reads TGCGCCAGCAGTGAGTCGGTGCAGGCCCCCAAAAACATTCAGTACTTC.

This clone was counted only a few times. The chain is built from TRBV27 and TRBJ2-3; 11 bases match TRBD2. From germline, CDR1 is MNHEY and CDR2 SMNVEV (reference sequence). The CDR3 spans 19 residues. J lost 0 bases, V lost 2 bases, and 10 bases had no gene match. CDR3 nucleotide sequence: TGTGCCAGCAGTTTAAAGGGGACTAGCGGAACAACTAGCACAGATACGCAGTATTTT. This sequence encodes CASSLKGTSGTTSTDTQYF.

CDR3 bases: TGTGCCAGCAGCTTGAGGAGCTGGGGGGGGAGGAGGTCCTACAATGAGCAGTTCTTC. Translated, it gives CASSLRSWGGRRSYNEQFF. This chain connects TRBV5-4 to TRBJ2-1, with TRBD2 matching 7 bases. Germline CDR1 is SGHNT and CDR2 is YYREEE (reference sequence). Trimming cost V 1 base and J 1 base; bases outside gene matches: 14. CDR3 length: 19 residues. Full variable domain (rest looked up from reference TRBV5-4 and TRBJ2-1): ETGVTQSPTHLIKTRGQQVTLRCSSQSGHNTVSWYQQALGQGPQFIFQYYREEENGRGNFPPRFSGLQFPNYSSELNVNALELDDSALYLCASSLRSWGGRRSYNEQFFGPGTRLTVL.

This clone was observed a few times. The chain links TRBV25-1 to TRBJ2-1; no firm D call. V was cut by 3 bases and J by 9 bases, with 12 bases left in between. CDR3 length: 13 amino acids. Germline V CDR1 and CDR2: MGHDK, SYGVNS. CDR3 protein: CASSEAESFEQFF. CDR3 DNA: TGTGCCAGCAGTGAGGCAGAATCTTTTGAGCAGTTCTTC.

V is TRBV25-1 and J is TRBJ2-7; a weak D match, TRBD2 (5 bases). CDR3 length: 14 amino acids. Germline V gene lookup returns CDR1 MGHDK and CDR2 SYGVNS. Deletions cut 0 bases from V and 0 bases from J, with 6 bases between. The CDR3 sequence: CASSEYGSSYEQYF. CDR3 coding DNA: TGTGCCAGCAGTGAATATGGGAGCTCCTACGAGCAGTACTTC.

As for this clone: The junction departs from the called germline gene at one end, perhaps through a read error. The chain employs TRBV7-9 and TRBJ1-2; D uncertain. The CDR3 runs to 15 residues. Germline CDR1 and CDR2: SEHNR and FQNEAQ (reference sequence). The chain's CDR3 is CSSSLETTGNYGYTF. CDR3 bases: TGTTCCAGCAGCTTGGAAACTACCGGGAACTATGGCTACACCTTC. The variable domain in full, completed from reference TRBV7-9 and TRBJ1-2, reads DTGVSQNPRHKITKRGQNVTFRCDPISEHNRLYWYRQTLGQGPEFLTYFQNEAQLEKSRLLSDRFSAERPKGSFSTLEIQRTEQGDSAMYLCSSSLETTGNYGYTFGSGTRLTVV.

The V gene is TRBV2, the J gene TRBJ2-5; TRBD1 matches 7 bases. The CDR3 runs to 14 residues. CDR1 and CDR2 from the germline V gene are SNHLY and FYNNEI. V dropped 7 bases and J dropped 2; count of bases not matched to a gene: 7. CDR3 bases: TGTGCCAGCAATTCGGGGACAGTGCAAGAGACCCAGTACTTC. Its translation is CASNSGTVQETQYF.

The V and J genes are TRBV18 and TRBJ2-1; 9 bases fit TRBD2. With V trimmed by 1 base and J by 7 bases, 11 bases remained unmatched. Germline lookup yields CDR1 KGHSH and CDR2 LQKENI. CDR3 length: 17 residues. CDR3 DNA sequence: TGTGCCAGCTCACCACTCCAGGGCGGGGGGGCTTTGAATGAGCAGTTCTTC. Its translation is CASSPLQGGGALNEQFF.

This chain connects TRBV2 to TRBJ1-1; TRBD1 matches 9 bases. CDR3 size: 17 residues. Germline V gives CDR1 SNHLY, CDR2 FYNNEI. V dropped 1 base and J dropped 3; count of bases not matched to a gene: 9. CDR3 region: CASSEDIPTGGHTEAFF. In DNA form, the CDR3 reads TGTGCCAGCAGTGAAGATATCCCGACAGGGGGTCACACTGAAGCTTTCTTT. Combining the CDR3 with reference TRBV2 and TRBJ1-1 gives the whole variable domain EPEVTQTPSHQVTQMGQEVILRCVPISNHLYFYWYRQILGQKVEFLVSFYNNEISEKSEIFDDQFSVERPDGSNFTLKIRSTKLEDSAMYFCASSEDIPTGGHTEAFFGQGTRLTVV.

This clone was seen just once. V is TRBV5-5 and J is TRBJ2-7, with D possibly being TRBD2 (5 bases). CDR3 length equals 17 residues. V was pared by 1 base and J by 2 bases, with 19 bases between. Germline V gene data show CDR1 as SGHKS and CDR2 as YYEKEE (reference sequence). The CDR3 region has the DNA TGTGCCAGCAGCTTGTTAGCCCCTGGACTGGTTGCCTACGAGCAGTACTTC. Translating it yields CASSLLAPGLVAYEQYF. Based on the CDR3 plus reference TRBV5-5 and TRBJ2-7, the full variable domain is DAGVTQSPTHLIKTRGQQVTLRCSPISGHKSVSWYQQVLGQGPQFIFQYYEKEERGRGNFPDRFSARQFPNYSSELNVNALLLGDSALYLCASSLLAPGLVAYEQYFGPGTRLTVT.

V and J are TRBV19 and TRBJ1-2; D is perhaps TRBD1 (6 bases). CDR1 is LNHDA, CDR2 SQIVND, per germline (reference sequence). Trimming took off 3 bases at V and 6 bases at J, with 26 bases between the two ends. The CDR3 covers 18 residues. The CDR3 nucleotides are TGTGCCAGTAGTATCCGCAACTTCCGGGACACGTCAAACCATGGCTACACCTTC. This sequence encodes CASSIRNFRDTSNHGYTF.

This rearrangement joins TRBV11-2 to TRBJ1-1; TRBD1 matches 11 bases. The germline V gene has CDR1 SGHAT and CDR2 FQNNGV. The CDR3 has 16 amino acids. The J segment lost 3 bases and the V segment lost 5 bases, leaving 8 bases of the junction unmatched. Here the CDR3 DNA reads TGTGCCAGCAGCGATGGGACAGGGGGTGGATACACTGAAGCTTTCTTT. It encodes CASSDGTGGGYTEAFF.

The V and J genes are TRBV5-1 and TRBJ2-7; D may be TRBD1 (6 bases). The V and J ends lost 2 bases and 4 bases respectively, with 19 bases between them. The CDR3 is made up of 16 amino acids. CDR1 is SGHRS, CDR2 YFSETQ, per germline. CDR3: CASSFNRDSSLYEQYF. CDR3 sequence (DNA): TGCGCCAGCAGCTTCAACAGGGATTCCTCCTTGTACGAGCAGTACTTC.

The chain uses TRBV12-5 and TRBJ1-2; weak D call: TRBD1 (5 bases). V lost 6 bases to trimming and J lost 5 bases, with 19 bases between them. Germline V gene sequence: CDR1 LGHNT, CDR2 FRNRAP. The CDR3 covers 15 residues. CDR3 protein: CASGPRLPRQYGYTF. The CDR3 region has the DNA TGTGCTAGTGGGCCCCGCCTACCCCGACAGTATGGCTACACCTTC.

The V gene is TRBV2, the J gene TRBJ2-1, with TRBD2 matching 11 bases. Germline CDR1 is SNHLY and CDR2 is FYNNEI. CDR3 length: 15 amino acids. Trimming at V came to 2 bases and at J to 10 bases, leaving 7 bases not matched to a gene. The CDR3, as DNA: TGTGCCAGCAGTGAAACATCCGGGACTAGCGGAGAGCAGTTCTTC. Translation gives CASSETSGTSGEQFF.

This chain links TRBV9 with TRBJ2-5; 9 bases align to TRBD1. V trimming: 4 bases; J trimming: 6 bases; junction bases outside the gene matches: 13. Germline CDR1 SGDLS, CDR2 YYNGEE. The CDR3 runs 16 residues. This CDR3 reads CASSTGTGRSVQTQYF. As DNA, the CDR3 is TGTGCCAGCAGCACAGGGACAGGGCGGTCGGTCCAGACCCAGTACTTC.

The chain joins TRBV5-4 to TRBJ2-5; 10 nucleotides align to TRBD2. The CDR3 is 17 amino acids. The trim removed 2 bases at V and 1 base at J, leaving 8 bases unmatched. Germline lookup yields CDR1 SGHNT and CDR2 YYREEE (reference sequence). CDR3 loop: CASSFGLAGGLQETQYF. DNA for the CDR3: TGTGCCAGCAGCTTCGGTTTAGCGGGGGGACTCCAAGAGACCCAGTACTTC.

The J gene is TRBJ1-1, the V gene TRBV7-9; 7 bases fit TRBD1. CDR3 length: 14 residues. Germline V gene lookup returns CDR1 SEHNR and CDR2 FQNEAQ (reference sequence). V was pared by 4 bases and J by 5 bases, with 7 bases of the junction left unmatched. The CDR3 sequence: CASSSTGADTEAFF. The CDR3 DNA follows: TGTGCCAGCAGCTCAACAGGGGCAGATACTGAAGCTTTCTTT.

The gene calls are TRBV18 and TRBJ1-2, with 7 positions matching TRBD1. V trimming: 2 bases; J trimming: 7 bases; junction bases outside the gene matches: 19. The CDR3 is made up of 18 amino acids. Germline CDR1 and CDR2: KGHSH and LQKENI. DNA of the CDR3: TGTGCCAGCTCACCATCATCTACAGACAGGGAAGGGTTCGGTGGCTACACCTTC. It yields the protein CASSPSSTDREGFGGYTF.

This sequence joins TRBV15 and TRBJ1-2; the match to TRBD1 covers 9 bases. Trimming at V came to 0 bases and at J to 7 bases, leaving 6 bases not matched to a gene. CDR1 and CDR2 (germline): LNHNV, YYDKDF (reference sequence). The CDR3 runs to 15 residues. The CDR3 sequence: CATSRDRGQGFGYTF. CDR3 DNA sequence: TGTGCCACCAGCAGAGATCGGGGACAGGGATTTGGCTACACCTTC.

This chain uses TRBV6-5 with TRBJ2-7, with TRBD2 as a possible D gene (5 bases). V was trimmed by 6 bases and J by 3 bases, leaving 15 bases between them. Germline V lookup: CDR1 MNHEY, CDR2 SVGAGI. The CDR3 runs 14 residues. CDR3: CASSHTREGYEQYF. Here the CDR3 DNA reads TGTGCCAGCAGCCACACAAGAGAGGGCTACGAGCAGTACTTC.

V usage is TRBV10-3 and J usage is TRBJ2-5; 7 bases align to TRBD2. Germline CDR1 and CDR2: ENHRY and SYGVKD. This CDR3 contains 15 residues. The V gene end was trimmed by 4 bases and the J gene end by 5 bases; junction bases not matched to a gene: 10. The CDR3 DNA reads TGTGCCATCAGTGTCGGGGGAGGGCCGGTGGAGACCCAGTACTTC. Translation: CAISVGGGPVETQYF.

This sequence joins TRBV5-1 and TRBJ2-3; weak D call: TRBD2 (6 bases). The CDR3 length is 16 residues. Per the germline V gene, CDR1 is SGHRS and CDR2 is YFSETQ. V shed 4 bases and J shed 3 bases, with 18 bases lying between them. CDR3 sequence (DNA): TGCGCCAGCAGCGAAAATGGCGGGGTGGGAACAGATACGCAGTATTTT. This sequence encodes CASSENGGVGTDTQYF. The full variable domain, in which reference TRBV5-1 and TRBJ2-3 provide the parts outside the CDR3, is KAGVTQTPRYLIKTRGQQVTLSCSPISGHRSVSWYQQTPGQGLQFLFEYFSETQRNKGNFPGRFSGRQFSNSRSEMNVSTLELGDSALYLCASSENGGVGTDTQYFGPGTRLTVL.

The chain combines TRBV5-5 with TRBJ2-5; D uncertain. The length of the CDR3 is 15 residues. Germline CDR1 and CDR2: SGHKS and YYEKEE (reference sequence). V was trimmed by 4 bases and J by 0 bases, leaving 13 bases between them. The CDR3 region is CASSPSQKHQETQYF. The CDR3 DNA reads TGTGCCAGCAGCCCCTCGCAGAAACACCAAGAGACCCAGTACTTC. Together with reference TRBV5-5 and TRBJ2-5, the CDR3 gives the full variable domain: DAGVTQSPTHLIKTRGQQVTLRCSPISGHKSVSWYQQVLGQGPQFIFQYYEKEERGRGNFPDRFSARQFPNYSSELNVNALLLGDSALYLCASSPSQKHQETQYFGPGTRLLVL.